This T cell receptor (beta chain) comes out of a study of CD8+ T cells in alopecia areata. Overall study results and limits: The presence of one nonresponder keeps the tie between baseline CD8+ expansion and response uncertain.

Germline V gene lookup returns CDR1 SGHNT and CDR2 YYREEE (reference sequence). This CDR3 is built from 15 residues. The germline V and J ends were trimmed by 2 bases and 1 base, with 12 bases remaining between them. Treatment described: oral pan-JAK inhibitor, 5-10 mg twice daily. Extracted RNA was reverse transcribed into cDNA, the sequencing template. Measured with immunoSEQ multiplex PCR; TCRdb has only the in-frame clones, and not every one. The sample consists of hundreds of thousands of clones, about 62% of them appearing once. For this clone: The antigen is unknown.

The sequence was obtained from a human donor with alopecia areata. The chain joins TRBV5-4 to TRBJ1-1; D gene unclear. The sample in question was CD4+ T cells sorted from blood, obtained around week 54, from a patient treated with tofacitinib. CDR3 amino acids: CASSFPTVENTEAFF. The CDR3, as DNA: TGTGCCAGCAGCTTCCCCACGGTCGAGAACACTGAAGCTTTCTTT.